Listed below are T cell receptor beta chains from one sample, sequenced in a study of blood T cell repertoires in COVID-19. This table comes from immunoSEQ multiplex PCR, and its TCRdb copy is limited to in-frame clones, with some not included. Here the sample spans hundreds of thousands of clones, over 80% being singletons. Source material: peripheral blood. These receptors all stem from a woman between 45 and 60 years old with active or convalescent COVID-19. Both conserved end residues are part of each CDR3. A D gene is named only where the DNA matches it firmly.

d_gene,v_gene,j_gene,CDR3nt,CDR3aa
-,TRBV5-1,TRBJ2-5,TGCGCCAGCAGCTTGAGTCCCGCGGAGGAGACCCAGTACTTC,CASSLSPAEETQYF
-,TRBV11-2,TRBJ2-7,TGTGCCAGCAGCCGAGGACGGGAGTCCTACGAGCAGTACTTC,CASSRGRESYEQYF
-,TRBV5-1,TRBJ1-1,TGCGCCAGCAGCTTGGGTATGGGGGGTTCCACTGAAGCTTTCTTT,CASSLGMGGSTEAFF
-,TRBV19,TRBJ1-1,TGTGCCAGTAGTCAGTCGGGTCGGCTCGAGGGCACTGAAGCTTTCTTT,CASSQSGRLEGTEAFF
TRBD1,TRBV10-1,TRBJ1-1,TGCGCCAGCAGTGATCGCCAGGGGGCGCGGCACACTGAAGCTTTCTTT,CASSDRQGARHTEAFF
-,TRBV30,TRBJ1-1,TGTGCCTGGAGTTTGAGCAGGGGGAACACTGAAGCTTTCTTT,CAWSLSRGNTEAFF
TRBD2,TRBV7-8,TRBJ2-7,TGTGCCAGCAGCTTAGCCGAGCGGGGGACCTACGAGCAGTACTTC,CASSLAERGTYEQYF
-,TRBV4-1,TRBJ2-2,TGCGCCAGCAGCCAAGGTCAGAACACCGGGGAGCTGTTTTTT,CASSQGQNTGELFF
-,TRBV30,TRBJ1-1,TGTGCCTGGATTAAAGGACTCAGGAGGCCTGAAGCTTTCTTT,CAWIKGLRRPEAFF
TRBD2,TRBV4-2,TRBJ2-2,TGTGCCAGCAGCCAAGATGTATCAACGGGACTAGCGGGAGGGGGATCCGGGGAGCTGTTTTTT,CASSQDVSTGLAGGGSGELFF
TRBD2,TRBV4-1,TRBJ2-5,TGCGCCAGCAGCCTCCGGGGACTACAAGAGACCCAGTACTTC,CASSLRGLQETQYF
TRBD2,TRBV30,TRBJ2-3,TGTGCCTGGAACGGGAGGTCCACAGATACGCAGTATTTT,CAWNGRSTDTQYF
TRBD2,TRBV5-6,TRBJ2-7,TGTGCCAGCAGCCCTACAGAACTAGCGGGAGTCTATTCCTACGAGCAGTACTTC,CASSPTELAGVYSYEQYF
-,TRBV5-1,TRBJ2-1,TGCGCCAGCAGCTTGACAGGGCAAGTGGGCAATGAGCAGTTCTTC,CASSLTGQVGNEQFF
-,TRBV24-1,TRBJ2-5,TGTGCCACCAGTGATTCCGCGGGACCGGAGACCCAGTACTTC,CATSDSAGPETQYF
-,TRBV19,TRBJ1-2,TGTGCCAGTAGTCTCCCCACTTTCCGGGGGGTAATCTATGGCTACACCTTC,CASSLPTFRGVIYGYTF